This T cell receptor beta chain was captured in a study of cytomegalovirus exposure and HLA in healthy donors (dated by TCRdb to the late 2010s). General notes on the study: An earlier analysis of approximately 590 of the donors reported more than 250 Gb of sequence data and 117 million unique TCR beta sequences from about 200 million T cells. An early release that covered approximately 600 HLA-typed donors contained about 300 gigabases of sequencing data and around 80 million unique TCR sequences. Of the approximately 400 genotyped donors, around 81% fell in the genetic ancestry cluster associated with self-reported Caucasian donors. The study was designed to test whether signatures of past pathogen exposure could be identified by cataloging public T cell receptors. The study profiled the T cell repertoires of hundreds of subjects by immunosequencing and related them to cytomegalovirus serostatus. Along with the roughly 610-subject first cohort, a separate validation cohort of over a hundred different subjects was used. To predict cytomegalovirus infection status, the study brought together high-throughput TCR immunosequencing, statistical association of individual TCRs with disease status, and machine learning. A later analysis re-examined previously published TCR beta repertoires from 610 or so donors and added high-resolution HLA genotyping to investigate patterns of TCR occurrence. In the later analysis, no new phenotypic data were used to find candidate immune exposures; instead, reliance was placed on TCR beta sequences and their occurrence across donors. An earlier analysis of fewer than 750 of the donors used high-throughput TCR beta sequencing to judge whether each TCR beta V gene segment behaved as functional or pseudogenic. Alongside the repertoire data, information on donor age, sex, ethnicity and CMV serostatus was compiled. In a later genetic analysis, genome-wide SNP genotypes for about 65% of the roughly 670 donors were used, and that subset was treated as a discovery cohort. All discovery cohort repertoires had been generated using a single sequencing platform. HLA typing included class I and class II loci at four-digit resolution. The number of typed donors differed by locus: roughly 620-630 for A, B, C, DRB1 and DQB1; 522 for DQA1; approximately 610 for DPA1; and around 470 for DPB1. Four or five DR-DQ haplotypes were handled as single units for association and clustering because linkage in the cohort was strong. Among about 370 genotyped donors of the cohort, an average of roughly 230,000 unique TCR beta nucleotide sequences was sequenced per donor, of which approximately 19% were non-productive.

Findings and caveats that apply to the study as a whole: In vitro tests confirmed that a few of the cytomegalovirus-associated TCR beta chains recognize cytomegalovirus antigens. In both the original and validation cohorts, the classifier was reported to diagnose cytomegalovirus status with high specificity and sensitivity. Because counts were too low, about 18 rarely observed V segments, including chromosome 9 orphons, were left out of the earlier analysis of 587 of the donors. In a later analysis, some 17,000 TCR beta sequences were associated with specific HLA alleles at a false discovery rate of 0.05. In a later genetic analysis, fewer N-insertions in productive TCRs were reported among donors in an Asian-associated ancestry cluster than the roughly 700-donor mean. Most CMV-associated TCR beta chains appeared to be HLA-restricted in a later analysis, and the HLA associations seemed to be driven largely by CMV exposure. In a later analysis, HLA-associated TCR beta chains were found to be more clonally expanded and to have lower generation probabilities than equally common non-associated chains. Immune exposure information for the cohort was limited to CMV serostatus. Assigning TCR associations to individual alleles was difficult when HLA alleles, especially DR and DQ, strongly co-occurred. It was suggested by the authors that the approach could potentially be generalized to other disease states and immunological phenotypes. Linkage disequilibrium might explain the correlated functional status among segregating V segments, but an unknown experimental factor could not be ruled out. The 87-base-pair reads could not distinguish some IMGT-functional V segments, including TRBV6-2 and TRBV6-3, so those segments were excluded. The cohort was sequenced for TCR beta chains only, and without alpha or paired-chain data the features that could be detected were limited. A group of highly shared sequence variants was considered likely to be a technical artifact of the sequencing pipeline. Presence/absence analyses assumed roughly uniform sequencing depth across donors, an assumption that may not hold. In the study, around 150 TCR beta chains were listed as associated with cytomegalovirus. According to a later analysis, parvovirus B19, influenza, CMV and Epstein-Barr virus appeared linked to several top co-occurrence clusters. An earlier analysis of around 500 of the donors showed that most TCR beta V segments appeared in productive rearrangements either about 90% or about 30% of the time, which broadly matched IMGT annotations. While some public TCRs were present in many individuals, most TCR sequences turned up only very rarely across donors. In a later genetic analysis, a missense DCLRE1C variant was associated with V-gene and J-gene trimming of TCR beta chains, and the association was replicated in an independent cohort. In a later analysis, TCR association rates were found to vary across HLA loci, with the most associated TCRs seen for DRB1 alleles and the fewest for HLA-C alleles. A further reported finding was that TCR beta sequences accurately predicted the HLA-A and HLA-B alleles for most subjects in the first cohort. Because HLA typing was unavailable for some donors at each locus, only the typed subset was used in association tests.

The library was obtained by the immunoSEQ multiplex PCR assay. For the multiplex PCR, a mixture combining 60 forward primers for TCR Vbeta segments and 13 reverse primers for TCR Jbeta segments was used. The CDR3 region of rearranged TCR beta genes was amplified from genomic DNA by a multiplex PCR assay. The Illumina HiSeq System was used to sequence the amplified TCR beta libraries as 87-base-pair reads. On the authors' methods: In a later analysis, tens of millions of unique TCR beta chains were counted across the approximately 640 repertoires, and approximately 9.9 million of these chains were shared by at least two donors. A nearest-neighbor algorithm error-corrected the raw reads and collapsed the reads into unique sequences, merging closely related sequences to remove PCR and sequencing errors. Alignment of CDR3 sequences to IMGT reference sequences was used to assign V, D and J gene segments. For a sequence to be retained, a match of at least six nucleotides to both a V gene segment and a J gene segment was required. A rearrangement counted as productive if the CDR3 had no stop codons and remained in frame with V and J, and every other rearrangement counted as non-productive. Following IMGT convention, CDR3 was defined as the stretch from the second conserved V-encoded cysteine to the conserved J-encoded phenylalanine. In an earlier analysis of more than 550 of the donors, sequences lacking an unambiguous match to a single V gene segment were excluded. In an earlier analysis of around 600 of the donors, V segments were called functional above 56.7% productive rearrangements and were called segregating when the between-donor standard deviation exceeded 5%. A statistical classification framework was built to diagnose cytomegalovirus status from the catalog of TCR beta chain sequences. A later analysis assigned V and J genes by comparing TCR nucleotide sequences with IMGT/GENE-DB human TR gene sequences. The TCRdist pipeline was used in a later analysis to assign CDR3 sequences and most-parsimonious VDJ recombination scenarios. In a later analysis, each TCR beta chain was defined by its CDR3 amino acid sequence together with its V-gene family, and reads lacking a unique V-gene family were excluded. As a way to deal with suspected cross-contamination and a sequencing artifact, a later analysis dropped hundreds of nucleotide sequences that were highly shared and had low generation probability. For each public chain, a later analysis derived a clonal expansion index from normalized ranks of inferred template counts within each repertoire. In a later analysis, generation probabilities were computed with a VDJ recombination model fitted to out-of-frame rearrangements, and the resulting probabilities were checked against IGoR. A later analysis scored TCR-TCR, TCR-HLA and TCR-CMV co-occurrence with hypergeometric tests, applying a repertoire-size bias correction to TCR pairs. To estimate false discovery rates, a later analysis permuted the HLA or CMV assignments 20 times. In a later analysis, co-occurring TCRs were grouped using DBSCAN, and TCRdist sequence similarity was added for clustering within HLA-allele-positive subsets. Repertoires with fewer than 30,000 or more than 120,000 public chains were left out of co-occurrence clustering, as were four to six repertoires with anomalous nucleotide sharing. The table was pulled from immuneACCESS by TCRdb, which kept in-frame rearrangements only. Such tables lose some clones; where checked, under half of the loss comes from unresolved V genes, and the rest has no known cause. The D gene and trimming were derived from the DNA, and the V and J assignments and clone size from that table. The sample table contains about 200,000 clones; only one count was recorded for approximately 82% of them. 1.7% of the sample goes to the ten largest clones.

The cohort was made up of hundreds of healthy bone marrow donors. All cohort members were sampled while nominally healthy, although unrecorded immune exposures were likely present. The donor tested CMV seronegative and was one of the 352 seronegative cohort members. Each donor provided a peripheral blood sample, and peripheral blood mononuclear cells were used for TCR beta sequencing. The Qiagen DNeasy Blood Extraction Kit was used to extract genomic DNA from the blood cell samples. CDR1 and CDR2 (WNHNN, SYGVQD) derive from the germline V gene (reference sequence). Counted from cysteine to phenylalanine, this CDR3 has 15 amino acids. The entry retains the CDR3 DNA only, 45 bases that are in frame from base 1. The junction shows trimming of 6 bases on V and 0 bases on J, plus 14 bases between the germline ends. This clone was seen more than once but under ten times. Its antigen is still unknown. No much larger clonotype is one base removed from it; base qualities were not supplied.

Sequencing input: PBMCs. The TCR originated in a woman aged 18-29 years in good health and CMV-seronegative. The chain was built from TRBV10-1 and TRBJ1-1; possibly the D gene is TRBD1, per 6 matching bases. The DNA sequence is TGCGCCAGCAGAGGGGACACTACCTTGAACACTGAAGCTTTCTTT. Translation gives CASRGDTTLNTEAFF.